The present TCR beta chain was sequenced within a study of cytotoxic CD8 clonotypes in ibrutinib-treated CLL. The CDR3 consists of 13 residues. After removal of 5 bases from V and 9 bases from J, the junction contained 8 bases not matched to a gene. Per the germline V gene, CDR1 is MNHNY and CDR2 is SVGAGI (reference sequence). TCRdb keeps only in-frame clones here, not all; method: immunoSEQ multiplex PCR. The sample lists tens of thousands of clones, 85% to 90% occurring once. This TCR was recovered from a human donor with chronic lymphocytic leukemia. The rearrangement uses TRBV6-6 and TRBJ2-7; 9 nucleotides line up with TRBD1. Material: PBMCs, obtained before ibrutinib treatment. CDR3 sequence (DNA): TGTGCCAGCAGTGCGGGACAGGGCGTAGGGCAGTACTTC. It is translated as CASSAGQGVGQYF.